This T cell receptor beta chain was sequenced for a study of T cells in tumors after PD-1 blockade. Study information: No patient had prior checkpoint blockade, systemic immunosuppression, or radiotherapy within 4 weeks. Some patients also took daily vismodegib 150 mg during anti-PD-1 treatment. On average, peripheral blood gave 110,000 or so TCR templates and under 45,000 unique clonotypes. Study outcomes and limitations: Roughly 42% of tumor TCR clonotypes were also found in blood.

Method: immunoSEQ multiplex PCR; TCRdb's copy keeps in-frame clones and lacks some. Of about 59,000 clones listed, about four fifths are singletons. About this clone itself: The antigen is not known.

Germline V CDR1 and CDR2: SEHNR, FQNEAQ (reference sequence). Losses at the gene ends were 0 bases for V and 5 bases for J; bases not matched to a gene: 8. The length of the CDR3 is 18 residues. The clonotype originates from a human donor with basal cell carcinoma. The chain links TRBV7-9 to TRBJ2-5; 14 nucleotides align to TRBD2. The material sequenced was PBMCs, taken before anti-PD-1 treatment. The CDR3 is CASSLAVGTSGGRETQYF. In nucleotides, the CDR3 is TGTGCCAGCAGCTTAGCGGTCGGGACTAGCGGGGGTAGGGAGACCCAGTACTTC. The complete variable domain, with remaining parts taken from reference TRBV7-9 and TRBJ2-5, reads DTGVSQNPRHKITKRGQNVTFRCDPISEHNRLYWYRQTLGQGPEFLTYFQNEAQLEKSRLLSDRFSAERPKGSFSTLEIQRTEQGDSAMYLCASSLAVGTSGGRETQYFGPGTRLLVL.